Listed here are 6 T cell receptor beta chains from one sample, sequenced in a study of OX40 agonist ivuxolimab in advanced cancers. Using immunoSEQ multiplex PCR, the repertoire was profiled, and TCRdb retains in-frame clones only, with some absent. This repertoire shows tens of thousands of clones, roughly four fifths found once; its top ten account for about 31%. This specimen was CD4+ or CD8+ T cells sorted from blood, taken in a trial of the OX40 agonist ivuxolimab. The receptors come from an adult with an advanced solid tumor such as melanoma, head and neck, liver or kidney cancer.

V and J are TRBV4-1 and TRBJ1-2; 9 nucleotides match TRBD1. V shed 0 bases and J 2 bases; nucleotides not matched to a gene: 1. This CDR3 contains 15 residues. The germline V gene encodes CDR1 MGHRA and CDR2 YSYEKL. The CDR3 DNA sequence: TGCGCCAGCAGCCAAGAGGGGACAGGGAACTATGGCTACACCTTC. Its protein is CASSQEGTGNYGYTF.

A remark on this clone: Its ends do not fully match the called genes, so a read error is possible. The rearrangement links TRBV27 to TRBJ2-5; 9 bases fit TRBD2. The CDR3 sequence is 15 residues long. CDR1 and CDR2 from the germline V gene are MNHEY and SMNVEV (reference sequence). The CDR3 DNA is TGTGCCAACAGTTTAGATCTAGCGGGGTCCGAGACCCAGTACTTC. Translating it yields CANSLDLAGSETQYF.

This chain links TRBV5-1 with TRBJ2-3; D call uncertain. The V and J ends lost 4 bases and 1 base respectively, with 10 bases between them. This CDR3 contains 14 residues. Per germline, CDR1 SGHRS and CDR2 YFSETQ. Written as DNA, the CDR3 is TGCGCCAGCAGCGAAGATAGTGGCACAGATACGCAGTATTTT. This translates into CASSEDSGTDTQYF.

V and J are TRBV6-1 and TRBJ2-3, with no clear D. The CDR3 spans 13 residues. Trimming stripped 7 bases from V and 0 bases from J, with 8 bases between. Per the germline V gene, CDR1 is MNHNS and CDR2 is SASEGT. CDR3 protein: CASTVRSTDTQYF. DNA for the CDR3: TGTGCCAGCACCGTTCGGAGCACAGATACGCAGTATTTT.

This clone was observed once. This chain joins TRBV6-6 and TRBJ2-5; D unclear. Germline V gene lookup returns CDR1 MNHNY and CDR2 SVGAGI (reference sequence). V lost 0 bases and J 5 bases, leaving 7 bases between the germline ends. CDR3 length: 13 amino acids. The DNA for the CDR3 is TGTGCCAGCAGTTACTCGCAGCCTGAGACCCAGTACTTC. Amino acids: CASSYSQPETQYF.

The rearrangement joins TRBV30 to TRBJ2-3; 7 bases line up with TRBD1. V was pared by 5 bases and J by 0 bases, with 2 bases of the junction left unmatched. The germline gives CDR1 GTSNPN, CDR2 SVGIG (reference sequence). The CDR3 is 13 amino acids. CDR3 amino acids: CAWVDRSTDTQYF. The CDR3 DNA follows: TGTGCCTGGGTGGACAGGAGCACAGATACGCAGTATTTT.